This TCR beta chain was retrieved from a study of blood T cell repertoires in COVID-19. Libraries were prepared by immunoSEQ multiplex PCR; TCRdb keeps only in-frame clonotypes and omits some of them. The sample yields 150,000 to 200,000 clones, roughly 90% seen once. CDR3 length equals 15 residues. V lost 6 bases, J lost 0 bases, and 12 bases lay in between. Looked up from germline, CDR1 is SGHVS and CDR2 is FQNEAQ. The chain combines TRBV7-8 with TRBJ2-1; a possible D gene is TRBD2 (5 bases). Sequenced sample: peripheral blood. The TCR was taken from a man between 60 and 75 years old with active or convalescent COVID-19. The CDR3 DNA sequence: TGTGCCAGCAGAAAAGAGGGATTCTCCTACAATGAGCAGTTCTTC. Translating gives CASRKEGFSYNEQFF.